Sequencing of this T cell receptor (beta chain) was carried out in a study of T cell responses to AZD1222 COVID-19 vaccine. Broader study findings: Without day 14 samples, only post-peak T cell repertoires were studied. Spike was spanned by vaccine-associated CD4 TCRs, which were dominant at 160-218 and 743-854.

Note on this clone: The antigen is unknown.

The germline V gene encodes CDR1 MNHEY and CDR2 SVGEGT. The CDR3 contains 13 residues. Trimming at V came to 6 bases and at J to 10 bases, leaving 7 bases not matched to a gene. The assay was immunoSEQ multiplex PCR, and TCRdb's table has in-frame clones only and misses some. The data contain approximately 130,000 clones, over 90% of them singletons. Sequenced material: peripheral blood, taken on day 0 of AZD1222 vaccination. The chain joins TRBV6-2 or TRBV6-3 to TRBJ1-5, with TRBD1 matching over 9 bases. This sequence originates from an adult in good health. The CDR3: CASSRTGDRPQHF. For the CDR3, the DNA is TGTGCCAGCAGCCGGACAGGGGATCGACCCCAGCATTTT.